The 12 T cell receptor beta chains listed next were all sequenced from one sample in a study of molecular identifiers for immune sequencing clone quantification. TCRdb called the PCR reads again in MiXCR, with one record for every CDR3 protein. The sample shows approximately 100,000 distinct CDR3 sequences, roughly 34% of them seen only once. The specimen was naive CD8+ T cells from blood, with Jurkat cell RNA spiked in. The subset was: FACS-sorted CD8+CD4-CCR7+CD45RA+ naive T cells. These receptors all stem from a human donor in good health. Some libraries in this study had Jurkat cell RNA spiked in.

V is TRBV24-1 and J is TRBJ1-5; the D is unclear. Germline values: CDR1 KGHDR, CDR2 SFDVKD. Trimming took off 3 bases at V and 5 bases at J, with 16 bases between the two ends. The CDR3 has 16 residues. The CDR3 bases are TGTGCCACCAGTGATAGAAAGGGTAGGGAGCATCAGCCCCAGCATTTT. Its translation: CATSDRKGREHQPQHF.

In its sample, this clonotype was seen many times. V and J are TRBV7-6 and TRBJ2-2; 9 bases map to TRBD1. The CDR3 totals 16 residues. Germline assignment: CDR1 SGHVS and CDR2 FNYEAQ. After removal of 5 bases from V and 4 bases from J, the junction contained 8 bases not matched to a gene. The CDR3 reads CASSPRDREGTGELFF. The CDR3 bases are TGTGCCAGCAGCCCCCGGGACAGGGAAGGCACCGGGGAGCTGTTTTTT.

This clonotype was counted many times. The chain has TRBV6-5 and TRBJ2-3, with unresolved D. This CDR3 is built from 11 residues. Trimming stripped 0 bases from V and 5 bases from J, with 0 bases between. Germline V gene data show CDR1 as MNHEY and CDR2 as SVGAGI. The CDR3 reads CASSYSDTQYF. The CDR3 bases are TGTGCCAGCAGTTACTCAGATACGCAGTATTTT.

This clonotype was counted ten times or more. The chain carries TRBV13 and TRBJ1-2, with 7 bases identical to TRBD1. The CDR3 extends over 13 amino acids. Germline CDR1 and CDR2: PRHDT and FYEKMQ (reference sequence). Trimming took 6 bases from V and 2 from J; bases not matched to a gene: 3. The CDR3 DNA sequence: TGTGCCAGCAGAAAGGGACAGAACTATGGCTACACCTTC. Its translation: CASRKGQNYGYTF.

The gene calls are TRBV7-2 and TRBJ2-1; the D gene is possibly TRBD1 (6 bases). This CDR3 has 17 residues. The ends were cut back, 1 base at V and 4 bases at J, with 17 bases in the middle. Germline V gives CDR1 SGHTA, CDR2 FQGNSA. This chain's CDR3 is CASSLGQALIPYNEQFF. The CDR3 region has the DNA TGTGCCAGCAGCTTAGGACAGGCGTTGATCCCTTACAATGAGCAGTTCTTC.

A remark on this clonotype: The junction shows a germline mismatch at one end, possibly a read error. The chain couples TRBV6-2 or TRBV6-3 to TRBJ1-5; D is undetermined. This CDR3 region has 15 residues. Per germline, CDR1 MNHEY and CDR2 SVGEGT. Written as DNA, the CDR3 is TGTGCCTGCACCGACTGGATGTATAGCAATCAGCCCCTGCATTTT. Residues: CACTDWMYSNQPLHF.

As for this clonotype: Given a much more abundant clone one base away, this may be a read error. The chain recombines TRBV28 with TRBJ2-6; D not resolved. The CDR3 totals 16 residues. V shed 0 bases and J shed 0 bases, with 6 bases lying between them. CDR1 and CDR2 from the germline V gene are MDHEN and SYDVKM. CDR3 in amino acids: CASSLWPNSGANVLTF. The CDR3 DNA reads as TGTGCCAGCAGTTTATGGCCGAACTCTGGGGCCAACGTCCTGACTTTC.

Points on this clonotype: In this CDR3 the conserved last residue, phenylalanine or tryptophan, is missing, so a read error is likely. The V gene is TRBV11-2, the J gene TRBJ2-5; D gene uncertain. With 3 bases removed from V and 5 bases from J, the gap between germline ends came to 19 bases. The V gene's germline CDR1 is SGHAT and CDR2 FQNNGV. The CDR3 totals 16 residues. The CDR3 reads CASSFAEGSSKETQYI. CDR3 sequence (DNA): TGTGCCAGCAGCTTCGCCGAAGGGTCATCCAAGGAGACCCAGTACATC.

This clonotype was seen a few times. The chain employs TRBV5-4 and TRBJ2-1, with TRBD2 matching 8 bases. This CDR3 has 15 amino acids. V shed 0 bases, J shed 4 bases, and the junction held 3 bases outside the gene matches. Germline V gene sequence: CDR1 SGHNT, CDR2 YYREEE (reference sequence). CDR3 region: CASSLGSGDYNEQFF. CDR3 DNA: TGTGCCAGCAGCTTGGGTAGCGGGGATTACAATGAGCAGTTCTTC.

V usage is TRBV7-9 and J usage is TRBJ1-1; TRBD1 agrees at 9 bases. The CDR3 totals 14 residues. CDR1 and CDR2 (germline): SEHNR, FQNEAQ (reference sequence). The ends lost 5 bases at V and 7 bases at J; junction bases unmatched: 8. CDR3 DNA sequence: TGTGCCAGCAGCCAACAGACAGGGGGGAGTGAAGCTTTCTTT. Amino acid sequence: CASSQQTGGSEAFF.

This sequence joins TRBV2 and TRBJ2-3; D gene unclear. V shed 8 bases and J shed 4 bases, with 13 bases lying between them. The CDR3 length is 13 residues. The germline V gene has CDR1 SNHLY and CDR2 FYNNEI. Here the CDR3 DNA reads TGTGCCAGCTGGACCGTTTTGGCAGATACGCAGTATTTT. As protein: CASWTVLADTQYF. The full variable domain, rest sourced from reference TRBV2 and TRBJ2-3, is EPEVTQTPSHQVTQMGQEVILRCVPISNHLYFYWYRQILGQKVEFLVSFYNNEISEKSEIFDDQFSVERPDGSNFTLKIRSTKLEDSAMYFCASWTVLADTQYFGPGTRLTVL.

The chain employs TRBV4-2 and TRBJ2-2, with D unresolved. Trimming removed 3 bases at V and 2 bases at J, with 7 bases between. The CDR3 extends over 14 amino acids. Germline V gene sequence: CDR1 LGHNA, CDR2 YNFKEQ. The CDR3 spells CASSQSENTGELFF. The CDR3 nucleotides are TGTGCCAGCAGCCAGTCCGAAAACACCGGGGAGCTGTTTTTT.